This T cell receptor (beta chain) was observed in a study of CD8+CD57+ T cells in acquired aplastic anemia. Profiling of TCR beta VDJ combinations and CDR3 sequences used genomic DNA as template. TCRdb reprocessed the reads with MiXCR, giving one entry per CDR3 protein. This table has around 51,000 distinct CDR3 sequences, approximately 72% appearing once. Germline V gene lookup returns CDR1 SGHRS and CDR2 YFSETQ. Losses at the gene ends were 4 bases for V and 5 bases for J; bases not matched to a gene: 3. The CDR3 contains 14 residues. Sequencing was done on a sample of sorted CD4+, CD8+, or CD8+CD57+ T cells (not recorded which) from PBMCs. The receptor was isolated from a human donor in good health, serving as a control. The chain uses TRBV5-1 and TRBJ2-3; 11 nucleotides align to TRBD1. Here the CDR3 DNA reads TGCGCCAGCAGCACGGACAGGGGGCGAGATACGCAGTATTTT. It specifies CASSTDRGRDTQYF.